Following are 26 T cell receptor beta chains from one sample sequenced in a study of shared clonotypes between healthy human individuals (dated by TCRdb to the early 2020s). Libraries were prepared through the immunoSEQ multiplex PCR assay. TCRdb stores this immuneACCESS table with in-frame sequences only. Part of the clones is absent; in the studies checked, under half of the shortfall reflects unresolved V genes, and no reason is known for the rest. In all, the sample holds over 750,000 clones, and 90% to 98% of those were seen once. The top ten constitute under 0.25% of the sample. For the CD8 naive samples, CD45RO-negative cells were positively selected for CCR7, yielding a CD45RA+CCR7+ population from which TemRA cells were excluded. Sample: naive CD8+ T cells sorted from blood. According to the study, the label for this sample's cell subset or site signals: CD45RA+CCR7+. The receptors shown here come from a man aged 30 to 45 in good health.

V gene TRBV29-1 combines with J gene TRBJ2-1; D unclear. V was pared by 1 base and J by 7 bases, with 8 bases between. Germline V gene sequence: CDR1 SQVTM, CDR2 ANQGSEA. The CDR3 runs to 12 residues. Written as DNA, the CDR3 is TGCAGCGTTGAAGGCCTAACGAATGAGCAGTTCTTC. Encoded protein: CSVEGLTNEQFF.

The chain carries TRBV27 and TRBJ1-1; maybe TRBD1 (5 bases). Germline CDR1 MNHEY, CDR2 SMNVEV (reference sequence). V lost 4 bases to trimming and J lost 6 bases, with 9 bases between them. This CDR3 has 12 residues. This CDR3 is CASSSLGAEAFF. In DNA form, the CDR3 reads TGTGCCAGCAGTTCCCTGGGGGCTGAAGCTTTCTTT.

A remark on this clone: The same CDR3 arises from other DNA sequences in this sample as well. This rearrangement joins TRBV5-1 to TRBJ2-2; perhaps D is TRBD1 or TRBD2 (5 bases each). This CDR3 is 14 amino acids long. Germline CDR1 and CDR2: SGHRS and YFSETQ. V lost 0 bases to trimming and J lost 4 bases, with 7 bases between them. CDR3 amino acids: CASSLDGGTGELFF. CDR3 DNA sequence: TGCGCCAGCAGCTTGGATGGGGGCACCGGGGAGCTGTTTTTT.

V gene TRBV6-5 combines with J gene TRBJ2-5, with TRBD2 as a possible D gene (5 bases). This CDR3 region has 13 residues. Trimming removed 4 bases at V and 1 base at J, with 7 bases between. Germline-derived CDR1 and CDR2 are MNHEY and SVGAGI. DNA for the CDR3: TGTGCCAGCAGTTTGCTAGCCCAAGAGACCCAGTACTTC. As protein: CASSLLAQETQYF.

The chain is built from TRBV27 and TRBJ2-1; no reliable D call. Germline values: CDR1 MNHEY, CDR2 SMNVEV (reference sequence). This CDR3 spans 12 amino acids. With 3 bases removed from V and 9 bases from J, the gap between germline ends came to 9 bases. This CDR3 reads CASSLAKGEQFF. CDR3 coding DNA: TGTGCCAGCAGTTTGGCTAAGGGTGAGCAGTTCTTC.

The gene calls are TRBV6-1 and TRBJ2-1; 11 positions match TRBD2. The CDR3 has 15 amino acids. Germline V gene sequence: CDR1 MNHNS, CDR2 SASEGT. V dropped 10 bases and J dropped 6; count of bases not matched to a gene: 11. CDR3 amino acids: CATIVGLADLNEQFF. Written as DNA, the CDR3 is TGTGCCACTATAGTGGGACTAGCGGATCTCAATGAGCAGTTCTTC.

The chain couples TRBV27 to TRBJ2-1; 8 nucleotides line up with TRBD2. This CDR3 spans 15 amino acids. J was trimmed by 2 bases and V by 7 bases; bases with no gene match: 7. CDR1 is MNHEY, CDR2 SMNVEV, per germline (reference sequence). The CDR3 is CASTRGLAAYNEQFF. CDR3 nucleotides: TGTGCCAGCACGAGAGGACTAGCAGCCTACAATGAGCAGTTCTTC.

Notes on this clone: A junction end diverges from the germline sequence, so it may reflect a read error. The chain carries TRBV4-1 and TRBJ2-3; TRBD2 agrees at 8 bases. The CDR3 has 15 residues. Germline CDR1 and CDR2: MGHRA and YSYEKL. The CDR3 loop is CASSQGTSFTNTQYF. The CDR3 DNA reads as TGCGCCAGCAGCCAAGGGACTAGCTTCACAAATACGCAGTATTTT.

The chain couples TRBV27 to TRBJ2-1; 8 bases agree with TRBD2. CDR3 length: 15 amino acids. With 5 bases clipped from V and 4 bases from J, the junction kept 7 bases outside the gene matches. Germline CDR1 is MNHEY and CDR2 is SMNVEV (reference sequence). The CDR3 DNA follows: TGTGCCAGCAGTCCACCGGGACTAGTATACAATGAGCAGTTCTTC. Translation gives CASSPPGLVYNEQFF.

In its sample, this clone was seen a few times. V and J are TRBV27 and TRBJ1-5; unclear D gene. The germline CDR1 and CDR2 sequences are MNHEY and SMNVEV (reference sequence). The germline V and J ends were trimmed by 8 bases and 11 bases, with 13 bases remaining between them. CDR3 size: 11 residues. The CDR3 spells CASGPLVAQHF. As DNA, the CDR3 is TGTGCCAGCGGACCCCTGGTGGCCCAGCATTTT.

This chain joins TRBV27 and TRBJ2-7, with 11 bases lining up with TRBD2. The germline CDR1 and CDR2 sequences are MNHEY and SMNVEV (reference sequence). The CDR3 totals 16 residues. J was trimmed by 2 bases and V by 1 base; bases with no gene match: 4. The CDR3 here is CASSLLLTSGAYEQYF. The CDR3 DNA reads TGTGCCAGCAGTTTATTACTGACTAGCGGGGCCTACGAGCAGTACTTC.

This chain joins TRBV27 and TRBJ2-7, with D maybe TRBD2 (6 bases). The V gene lost 4 bases and the J gene lost 2 bases, with 15 bases spanning the gap. Per germline, CDR1 MNHEY and CDR2 SMNVEV (reference sequence). The CDR3 has 15 residues. The CDR3 DNA is TGTGCCAGCAGTTGGTCCGGGAGTATCCCCTACGAGCAGTACTTC. Translated, it gives CASSWSGSIPYEQYF.

This clone was seen only once. V usage is TRBV6-5 and J usage is TRBJ2-1; D is perhaps TRBD2 (5 bases). The CDR3 length is 16 residues. V lost 2 bases to trimming and J lost 6 bases, with 17 bases between them. CDR1 MNHEY and CDR2 SVGAGI come from the germline V gene. CDR3 sequence (DNA): TGTGCCAGCAGTTACGCCTTGCTGGGAGCCCTCAATGAGCAGTTCTTC. It translates to CASSYALLGALNEQFF.

The CDR3 nucleotides are TGCAGCGTTGAAGACGGAACTAGCGGGATCAGTACCGGGGAGCTGTTTTTT. This translates into CSVEDGTSGISTGELFF. The J gene is TRBJ2-2, the V gene TRBV29-1; 10 bases match TRBD2. The CDR3 has 17 residues. V lost 0 bases, J lost 5 bases, and 9 bases stayed unmatched. CDR1 is SQVTM and CDR2 is ANQGSEA in the germline V gene.

This clone was observed a single time. The chain links TRBV6-4 to TRBJ2-7; D unclear. In germline, CDR1 is MRHNA, CDR2 SNTAGT. This CDR3 spans 13 amino acids. V lost 6 bases and J 2 bases, leaving 11 bases between the germline ends. CDR3 DNA sequence: TGTGCCAGCAGAAGGACGGGCCCCTACGAGCAGTACTTC. It yields the protein CASRRTGPYEQYF.

V gene TRBV5-4 combines with J gene TRBJ1-1; TRBD1 is a possible D gene (5 bases). V lost 2 bases to trimming and J lost 1 base, with 6 bases between them. CDR3 length equals 13 residues. Germline assignment: CDR1 SGHNT and CDR2 YYREEE (reference sequence). CDR3 protein: CASSFGGNTEAFF. CDR3 DNA: TGTGCCAGCAGCTTCGGGGGGAACACTGAAGCTTTCTTT.

The chain couples TRBV28 to TRBJ1-3, with 7 positions matching TRBD1. The trim removed 4 bases at V and 0 bases at J, leaving 9 bases unmatched. The length of the CDR3 is 17 residues. Germline V gene sequence: CDR1 MDHEN, CDR2 SYDVKM. The CDR3: CASSSLTGAGSGNTIYF. The CDR3, as DNA: TGTGCCAGCAGTTCCCTTACAGGGGCGGGCTCTGGAAACACCATATATTTT.

This chain joins TRBV27 and TRBJ2-2, with 9 bases that match TRBD2. Trimming cost V 6 bases and J 1 base; bases outside gene matches: 3. CDR3 length equals 15 residues. Germline-derived CDR1 and CDR2 are MNHEY and SMNVEV (reference sequence). The CDR3, as DNA: TGTGCCAGCAGCCTTAGCGGGGGGAACACCGGGGAGCTGTTTTTT. It is translated as CASSLSGGNTGELFF.

V gene TRBV27 combines with J gene TRBJ2-7; a possible D gene is TRBD1 (6 bases). The CDR3 runs to 15 residues. Trimming removed 0 bases at V and 1 base at J, with 10 bases between. Germline lookup yields CDR1 MNHEY and CDR2 SMNVEV (reference sequence). CDR3 nucleotides: TGTGCCAGCAGTTTATCAGGGGGACGTTCCTACGAGCAGTACTTC. Encoded protein: CASSLSGGRSYEQYF.

This clone was observed a single time. The chain couples TRBV29-1 to TRBJ2-4; TRBD2 agrees at 7 bases. The V gene's germline CDR1 is SQVTM and CDR2 ANQGSEA. This CDR3 has 14 amino acids. V lost 6 bases to trimming and J lost 0 bases; unmatched junction nucleotides: 5. CDR3 amino acids: CSVEIAGAKNIQYF. The CDR3 region has the DNA TGCAGCGTCGAGATAGCGGGAGCCAAAAACATTCAGTACTTC. Complete variable domain (other parts from reference TRBV29-1 and TRBJ2-4): SAVISQKPSRDICQRGTSLTIQCQVDSQVTMMFWYRQQPGQSLTLIATANQGSEATYESGFVIDKFPISRPNLTFSTLTVSNMSPEDSSIYLCSVEIAGAKNIQYFGAGTRLSVL.

This clone has only one observation. Since the CDR3 does not end with the conserved phenylalanine or tryptophan, this likely comes from a read error. The limits of the CDR3 on the DNA are not certain, so only TCRdb's listed CDR3 is given. This chain links TRBV6-1 with TRBJ1-1. The CDR3 contains 17 residues when both ends are counted. CDR1 and CDR2 (germline): MNHNS, SASEGT. The CDR3 here is CASSEARVVFVGMRTRE.

The chain employs TRBV5-4 and TRBJ2-7; 9 bases are shared with TRBD2. The junction had 6 bases not matched to a gene; V was cut back by 0 bases and J by 2 bases. This CDR3 is 16 amino acids long. CDR1 is SGHNT and CDR2 is YYREEE in the germline V gene (reference sequence). The CDR3 reads CASSLVASGTPYEQYF. Here the CDR3 DNA reads TGTGCCAGCAGCTTGGTCGCTAGCGGGACGCCCTACGAGCAGTACTTC.

The gene calls are TRBV13 and TRBJ2-2; 15 bases are a match to TRBD2. CDR1 is PRHDT and CDR2 is FYEKMQ in the germline V gene (reference sequence). The CDR3 runs 16 residues. V lost 5 bases and J lost 4; bases outside the gene matches: 2. CDR3 amino acids: CASSQGLAGGTGELFF. In DNA, the CDR3 is TGTGCCAGCAGCCAGGGACTAGCGGGAGGCACCGGGGAGCTGTTTTTT. Complete variable domain (other parts from reference TRBV13 and TRBJ2-2): AAGVIQSPRHLIKEKRETATLKCYPIPRHDTVYWYQQGPGQDPQFLISFYEKMQSDKGSIPDRFSAQQFSDYHSELNMSSLELGDSALYFCASSQGLAGGTGELFFGEGSRLTVL.

The chain couples TRBV27 to TRBJ1-5, with unresolved D. CDR3 length: 15 residues. Trimming stripped 5 bases from V and 0 bases from J, with 11 bases between. CDR1 MNHEY and CDR2 SMNVEV come from the germline V gene (reference sequence). As DNA, the CDR3 is TGTGCCAGCAGTGCCCAGGAATATAGCAATCAGCCCCAGCATTTT. Translation: CASSAQEYSNQPQHF.

This clone was counted a few times. The J gene is TRBJ2-3, the V gene TRBV20-1; D is undetermined. The V and J ends lost 3 bases and 6 bases respectively, with 7 bases between them. The CDR3 is 11 amino acids. Per the germline V gene, CDR1 is DFQATT and CDR2 is SNEGSKA (reference sequence). This CDR3 reads CSASHQDTQYF. CDR3 coding DNA: TGCAGTGCTAGTCATCAGGATACGCAGTATTTT.

The chain has TRBV4-3 and TRBJ2-3; the D is unclear. The CDR3 extends over 12 amino acids. Trimming left V 6 bases short and J 3 bases short, with 7 bases between. CDR1 and CDR2 (germline): LGHNA, YSLEER. The CDR3 DNA sequence: TGCGCCAGCAGTGTCGGTACAGATACGCAGTATTTT. It codes for CASSVGTDTQYF.